The clone carrying this T cell receptor beta chain was observed at least ten times. Antigen specificity is unknown. The V and J ends lost 5 bases and 7 bases, in that order; junction bases with no gene match: 2. This CDR3 has 12 residues. TCRdb independently ran MiXCR on the reads; one entry per CDR3 protein. The sample shows around 71,000 distinct CDR3 sequences, about 40% of them seen only once. The data originate from a study of T cell repertoires in cytomegalovirus infection. Study-level information: Recently identified HLA-C-restricted CMV epitopes were used, and well-studied HLA-B-restricted CMV epitopes were used as well. It was the public TCR beta signatures that indicated both CMV infection and matching HLA type. Overall study results and limits: Identification of carriers of CMV plus the relevant HLA was achieved through cumulative public TCR beta family frequency.

This chain uses TRBV12-3 or TRBV12-4 with TRBJ2-1; 7 bases are shared with TRBD1. This receptor was obtained from a human donor in good health (CMV status not recorded). Some clones in this sample may be carry-over from other donors' samples. The source was CD8+ T cells from cultured PBMCs, collected from culture after CMV antigen stimulation. The CDR3 DNA sequence: TGTGCCAGCAGTCCACAGGGGAATGAGCAGTTCTTC. Amino acid sequence: CASSPQGNEQFF.